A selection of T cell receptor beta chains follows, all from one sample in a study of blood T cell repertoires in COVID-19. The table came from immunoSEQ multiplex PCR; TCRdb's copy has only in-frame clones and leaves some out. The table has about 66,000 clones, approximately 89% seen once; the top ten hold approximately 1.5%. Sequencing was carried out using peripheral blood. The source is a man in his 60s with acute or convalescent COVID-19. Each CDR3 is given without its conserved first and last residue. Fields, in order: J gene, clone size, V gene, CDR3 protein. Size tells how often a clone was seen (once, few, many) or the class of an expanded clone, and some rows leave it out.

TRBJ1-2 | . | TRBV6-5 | ATAEYYGYT
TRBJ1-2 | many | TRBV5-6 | ASSLTEANYGYT
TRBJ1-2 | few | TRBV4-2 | ASSPRVTNGYT
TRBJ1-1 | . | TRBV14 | ASSQAWGGNTEAF
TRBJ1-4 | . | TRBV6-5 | ASSSTGAPNEKLF
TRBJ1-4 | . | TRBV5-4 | ASSSDREKLF
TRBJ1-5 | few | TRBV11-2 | ASSLGARGNQPQH
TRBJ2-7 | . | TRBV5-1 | ASSSILAGGTYEQY
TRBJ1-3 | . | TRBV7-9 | ASRGTLSGNTIY
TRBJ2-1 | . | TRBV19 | ASSIVGLSAENNEQF
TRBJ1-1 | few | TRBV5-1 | ATGTGENTEAF
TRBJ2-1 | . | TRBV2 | ASSEAGGASSEQF
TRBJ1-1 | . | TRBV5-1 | ASSFEGMVENTEAF
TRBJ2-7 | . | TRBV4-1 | ASSQTLSGGYEQY
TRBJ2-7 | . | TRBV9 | ASSVMDRAEQY
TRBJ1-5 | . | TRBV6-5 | ATSGSGQPQH
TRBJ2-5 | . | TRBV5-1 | ASSLSGGTVETQY
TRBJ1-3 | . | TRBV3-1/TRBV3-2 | ASSPRGGSGNTIY
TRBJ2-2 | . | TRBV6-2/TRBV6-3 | ASSPSGRNTGELF
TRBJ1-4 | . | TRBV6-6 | ASIPGDRYNEKLF
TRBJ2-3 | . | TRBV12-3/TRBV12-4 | ASSSDRGNTQY
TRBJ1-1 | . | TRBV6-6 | ASSSPTPGQGGF
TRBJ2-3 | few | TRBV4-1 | ASSQDAALAGNTDTQY
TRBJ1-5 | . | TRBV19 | ASSPGLKNQPQH
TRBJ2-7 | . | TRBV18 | ASSPLTESEQY
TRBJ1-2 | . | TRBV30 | APHLNRGRGGYGYT
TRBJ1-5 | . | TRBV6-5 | ASSRGQSNQPQH
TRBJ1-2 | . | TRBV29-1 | SVSQAEGYT
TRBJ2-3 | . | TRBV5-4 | ASSLDRDTQY